Shown below are 15 T cell receptor beta chains from a single sample sequenced in a study of beta chain features in type 1 diabetes. The whole isolated RNA underwent reverse transcription, so sequencing captured expressed TCRB transcripts. Produced via immunoSEQ multiplex PCR; TCRdb's table is partial and in-frame only. The sample contains 200,000 to 250,000 clones, 27% of which appear only once. The sequenced sample consisted of central memory CD4+ T cells from blood. Receptors were obtained from a young man in good health.

This clone was observed at least ten times. The rearrangement links TRBV30 to TRBJ2-1, with TRBD2 identical over 14 bases. This CDR3 spans 14 amino acids. V shed 5 bases, J shed 12 bases, and the junction held 9 bases outside the gene matches. CDR1 is GTSNPN, CDR2 SVGIG, per germline (reference sequence). CDR3 residues: CAWGTSGSSFRQFF. The CDR3 DNA is TGTGCCTGGGGGACTAGCGGGAGCTCCTTCAGGCAGTTCTTC.

The sample holds one count of this clone. The V and J genes are TRBV5-6 and TRBJ2-3, with D unresolved. The CDR3 is made up of 14 amino acids. V lost 1 base and J 0 bases, leaving 6 bases between the germline ends. Germline loops: CDR1 SGHDT, CDR2 YYEEEE. This chain's CDR3 is CASSLFISTDTQYF. CDR3 coding DNA: TGTGCCAGCAGCTTGTTCATTAGCACAGATACGCAGTATTTT.

The sample holds a few counts of this clone. CDR3 coding DNA: TGTGCCGGCTCCAGAGGGCCCGAGACCCAGTACTTC. Protein: CAGSRGPETQYF. V is TRBV30 and J is TRBJ2-5; D perhaps matches TRBD2 (5 bases). Germline-derived CDR1 and CDR2 are GTSNPN and SVGIG (reference sequence). V was clipped by 8 bases and J by 5 bases, with 15 bases between them. The CDR3 has 12 amino acids. Combining the CDR3 with reference TRBV30 and TRBJ2-5 gives the whole variable domain SQTIHQWPATLVQPVGSPLSLECTVEGTSNPNLYWYRQAAGRGLQLLFYSVGIGQISSEVPQNLSASRPQDRQFILSSKKLLLSDSGFYLCAGSRGPETQYFGPGTRLLVL.

The chain combines TRBV29-1 with TRBJ1-2; 8 positions agree with TRBD1. CDR1 is SQVTM and CDR2 is ANQGSEA in the germline V gene. The V gene end was trimmed by 7 bases and the J gene end by 4 bases; junction bases not matched to a gene: 8. The CDR3 consists of 13 residues. The CDR3 here is CSAGRDRGYGYTF. CDR3 bases: TGCAGCGCCGGGAGAGACAGGGGCTATGGCTACACCTTC.

With regard to this clone: This same CDR3 is encoded by further DNA sequences in the sample. This chain connects TRBV7-2 to TRBJ1-2; TRBD1 might be the D (6 bases). Germline V CDR1 and CDR2: SGHTA, FQGNSA. The V gene lost 6 bases and the J gene lost 4 bases, with 9 bases spanning the gap. The CDR3 extends over 12 amino acids. This chain's CDR3 is CASSLQGYGYTF. The CDR3 DNA reads as TGTGCCAGCAGTTTACAGGGCTATGGCTACACCTTC.

This clone was detected a few times. The chain combines TRBV14 with TRBJ2-2; 15 nucleotides line up with TRBD2. With V trimmed by 4 bases and J by 5 bases, 5 bases remained unmatched. The CDR3 is 17 residues long. Germline V gives CDR1 SGHDN, CDR2 FVKESK. The CDR3 bases are TGTGCCAGCAGCCGGACTAGCGGGAGGGCCCGAACCGGGGAGCTGTTTTTT. This gives the protein CASSRTSGRARTGELFF.

The rearrangement links TRBV7-2 to TRBJ1-6; D unresolved. This CDR3 comprises 15 residues. Trimming left V 1 base short and J 4 bases short, with 8 bases between. Germline CDR1 and CDR2: SGHTA and FQGNSA. CDR3 sequence reads: CASSLVGWYNSPLHF. The CDR3 nucleotides are TGTGCCAGCAGCTTAGTGGGTTGGTATAATTCACCCCTCCACTTT.

This clone has only a few counts. The rearrangement joins TRBV19 to TRBJ1-2; 7 positions match TRBD1. V shed 3 bases and J 2 bases; nucleotides not matched to a gene: 3. The CDR3 totals 14 residues. Looked up from germline, CDR1 is LNHDA and CDR2 is SQIVND (reference sequence). In DNA form, the CDR3 reads TGTGCCAGTAGTATTGAGACAGGGAACTATGGCTACACCTTC. It is translated as CASSIETGNYGYTF.

This clone was seen only a few times. J is TRBJ2-3 and V is TRBV11-2; TRBD2 agrees at 8 bases. Germline values: CDR1 SGHAT, CDR2 FQNNGV. The CDR3 consists of 15 residues. V was clipped by 3 bases and J by 4 bases; unmatched bases: 6. The CDR3 sequence is CASSLFSGGPDTQYF. The CDR3 DNA follows: TGTGCCAGCAGCTTGTTCTCGGGAGGGCCAGATACGCAGTATTTT.

This clone showed up just a few times. The CDR3 sequence is CASSLGQSTDTQYF. In DNA form, the CDR3 reads TGTGCCAGCAGCTTGGGGCAGAGCACAGATACGCAGTATTTT. The rearrangement uses TRBV5-6 and TRBJ2-3; no definite D call. Deletions cut 0 bases from V and 0 bases from J, with 5 bases between. The CDR3 has 14 amino acids. From germline, CDR1 is SGHDT and CDR2 YYEEEE.

The gene calls are TRBV7-2 and TRBJ2-7, with D hard to call. Germline lookup yields CDR1 SGHTA and CDR2 FQGNSA. V lost 2 bases and J lost 0, with 11 bases in between. The CDR3 is made up of 15 amino acids. CDR3: CASSLMGPSSYEQYF. The CDR3 coding sequence is TGTGCCAGCAGCTTAATGGGTCCTAGCTCCTACGAGCAGTACTTC.

This clone came up a few times. J is TRBJ2-3 and V is TRBV9; D gene uncertain. The V end was cut by 0 bases, the J end by 2 bases, with 10 bases between. This CDR3 has 15 residues. Germline V gene data show CDR1 as SGDLS and CDR2 as YYNGEE. The CDR3 sequence: CASSVGARTTDTQYF. In nucleotides, the CDR3 is TGTGCCAGCAGCGTAGGAGCGCGGACCACAGATACGCAGTATTTT.

This rearrangement joins TRBV21-1 to TRBJ2-7; the table's D gene call, TRBD2, was not cross checked with the DNA. TRBV21-1 constitutes a pseudogene. The CDR3 is made up of 13 amino acids. CDR3 sequence: CASSPGYDGEQYF. The CDR3 DNA reads as TGTGCCAGCAGCCCGGGGTACGATGGCGAGCAGTACTTC.

This clone has only a few counts. The chain couples TRBV7-2 to TRBJ2-7, with 14 nucleotides matching TRBD2. J gave up 3 bases and V 2 bases, and 3 bases lay outside the gene matches. This CDR3 has 16 residues. The V gene's germline CDR1 is SGHTA and CDR2 FQGNSA. The CDR3 here is CASSLIGTSGSYEQYF. The CDR3 DNA reads as TGTGCCAGCAGCTTAATCGGGACTAGCGGGAGCTACGAGCAGTACTTC.

This chain links TRBV5-5 with TRBJ2-6; maybe TRBD1 (6 bases). Germline V gene sequence: CDR1 SGHKS, CDR2 YYEKEE (reference sequence). The V end was cut by 6 bases, the J end by 4 bases, with 11 bases between. The CDR3 runs 14 residues. The CDR3 region has the DNA TGTGCCAGCACCACAGGGTCCGGGGCCAACGTCCTGACTTTC. Residues: CASTTGSGANVLTF.